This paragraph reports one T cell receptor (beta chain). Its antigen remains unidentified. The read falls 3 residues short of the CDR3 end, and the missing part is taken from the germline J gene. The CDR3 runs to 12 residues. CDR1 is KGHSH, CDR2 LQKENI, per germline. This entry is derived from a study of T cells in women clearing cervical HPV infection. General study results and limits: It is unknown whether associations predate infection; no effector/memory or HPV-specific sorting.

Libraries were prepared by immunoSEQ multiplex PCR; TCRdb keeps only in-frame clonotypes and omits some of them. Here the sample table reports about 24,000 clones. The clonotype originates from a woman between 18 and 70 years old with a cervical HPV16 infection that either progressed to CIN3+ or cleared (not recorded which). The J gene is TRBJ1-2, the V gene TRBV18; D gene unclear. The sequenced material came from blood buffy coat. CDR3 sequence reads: CASLIEGNDYTF. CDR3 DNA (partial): TGTGCCAGCCTTATAGAGGGCAATGAC.